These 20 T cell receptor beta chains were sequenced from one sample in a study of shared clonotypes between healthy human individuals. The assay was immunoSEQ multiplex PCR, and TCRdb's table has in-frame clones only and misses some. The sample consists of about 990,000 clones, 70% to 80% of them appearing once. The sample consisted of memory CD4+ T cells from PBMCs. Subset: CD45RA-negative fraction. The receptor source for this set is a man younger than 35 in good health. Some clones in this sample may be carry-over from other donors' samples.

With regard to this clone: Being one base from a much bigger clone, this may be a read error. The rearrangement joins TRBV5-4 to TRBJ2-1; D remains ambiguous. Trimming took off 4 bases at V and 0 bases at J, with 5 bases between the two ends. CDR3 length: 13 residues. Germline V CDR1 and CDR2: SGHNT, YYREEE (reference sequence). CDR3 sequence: CASSTSSYNEQFF. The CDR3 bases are TGTGCCAGCAGCACGAGCTCCTACAATGAGCAGTTCTTC. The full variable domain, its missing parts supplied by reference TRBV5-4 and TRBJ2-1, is ETGVTQSPTHLIKTRGQQVTLRCSSQSGHNTVSWYQQALGQGPQFIFQYYREEENGRGNFPPRFSGLQFPNYSSELNVNALELDDSALYLCASSTSSYNEQFFGPGTRLTVL.

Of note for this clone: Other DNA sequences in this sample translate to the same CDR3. The CDR3 bases are TGCAGCGTTGCAGCTGATAATAATTCACCCCTCCACTTT. It translates to CSVAADNNSPLHF. V usage is TRBV29-1 and J usage is TRBJ1-6; no reliable D call. V was trimmed by 4 bases and J by 5 bases, leaving 9 bases between them. From germline, CDR1 is SQVTM and CDR2 ANQGSEA. This CDR3 comprises 13 residues.

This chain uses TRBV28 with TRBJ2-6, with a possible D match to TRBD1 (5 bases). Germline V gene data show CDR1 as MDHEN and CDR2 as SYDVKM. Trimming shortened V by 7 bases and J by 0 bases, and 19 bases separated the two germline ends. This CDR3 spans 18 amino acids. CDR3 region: CASTTGEFPLSGANVLTF. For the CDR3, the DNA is TGTGCCAGCACCACAGGAGAGTTTCCGCTCTCTGGGGCCAACGTCCTGACTTTC. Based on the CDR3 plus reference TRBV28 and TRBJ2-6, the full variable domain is DVKVTQSSRYLVKRTGEKVFLECVQDMDHENMFWYRQDPGLGLRLIYFSYDVKMKEKGDIPEGYSVSREKKERFSLILESASTNQTSMYLCASTTGEFPLSGANVLTFGAGSRLTVL.

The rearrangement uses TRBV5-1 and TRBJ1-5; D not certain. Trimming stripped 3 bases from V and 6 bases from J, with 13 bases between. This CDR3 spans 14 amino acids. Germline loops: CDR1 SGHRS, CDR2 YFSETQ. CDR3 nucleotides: TGCGCCAGCAGCTGGGCAGAAGGGTCTCAGCCCCAGCATTTT. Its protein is CASSWAEGSQPQHF.

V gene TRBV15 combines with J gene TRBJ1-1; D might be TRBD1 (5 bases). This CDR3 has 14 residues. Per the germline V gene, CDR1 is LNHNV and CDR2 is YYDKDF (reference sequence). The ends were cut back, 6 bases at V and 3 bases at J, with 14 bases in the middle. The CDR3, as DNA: TGTGCCACCAGAATGGGGCGCGCGGACACTGAAGCTTTCTTT. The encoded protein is CATRMGRADTEAFF.

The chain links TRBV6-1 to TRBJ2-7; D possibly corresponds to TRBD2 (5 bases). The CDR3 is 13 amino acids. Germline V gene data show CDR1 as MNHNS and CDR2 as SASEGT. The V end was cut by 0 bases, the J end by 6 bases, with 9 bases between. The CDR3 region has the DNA TGTGCCAGCAGTGAAGCGCTAGGAGGCGAGCAGTACTTC. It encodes CASSEALGGEQYF.

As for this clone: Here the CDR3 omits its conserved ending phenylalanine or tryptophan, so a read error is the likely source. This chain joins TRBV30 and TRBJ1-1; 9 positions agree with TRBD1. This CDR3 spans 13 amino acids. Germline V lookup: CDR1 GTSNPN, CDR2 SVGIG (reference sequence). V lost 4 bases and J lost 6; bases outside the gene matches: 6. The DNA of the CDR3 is TGTGCCTGGAAGGGACAGGGTATCGCTGAAGCTTTCCTT. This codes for CAWKGQGIAEAFL.

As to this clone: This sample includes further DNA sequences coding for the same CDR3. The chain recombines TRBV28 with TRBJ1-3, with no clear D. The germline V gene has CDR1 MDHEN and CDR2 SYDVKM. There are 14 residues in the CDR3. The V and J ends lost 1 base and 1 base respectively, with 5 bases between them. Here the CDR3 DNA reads TGTGCCAGCAGTTTATCGGGTTCTGGAAACACCATATATTTT. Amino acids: CASSLSGSGNTIYF.

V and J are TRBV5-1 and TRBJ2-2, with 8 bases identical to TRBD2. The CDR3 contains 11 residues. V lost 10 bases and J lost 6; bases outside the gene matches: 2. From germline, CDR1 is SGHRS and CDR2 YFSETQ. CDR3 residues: CAAREAGELFF. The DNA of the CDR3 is TGCGCCGCGCGGGAGGCCGGGGAGCTGTTTTTT.

CDR3 sequence reads: CASSVSPFGESGYTF. The CDR3 DNA reads as TGTGCCAGCAGCGTCTCTCCCTTTGGAGAGTCTGGCTACACCTTC. The V gene is TRBV9, the J gene TRBJ1-2; D is uncertain. Germline V lookup: CDR1 SGDLS, CDR2 YYNGEE. The CDR3 loop spans 15 amino acids. Trimming cost V 2 bases and J 7 bases, with 18 bases left between them. The full variable domain, with the rest looked up from reference TRBV9 and TRBJ1-2, is DSGVTQTPKHLITATGQRVTLRCSPRSGDLSVYWYQQSLDQGLQFLIQYYNGEERAKGNILERFSAQQFPDLHSELNLSSLELGDSALYFCASSVSPFGESGYTFGSGTRLTVV.

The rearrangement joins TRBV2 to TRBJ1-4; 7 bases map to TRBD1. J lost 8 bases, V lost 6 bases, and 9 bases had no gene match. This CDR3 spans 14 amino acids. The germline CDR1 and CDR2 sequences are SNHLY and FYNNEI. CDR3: CASRGLGGLEKLFF. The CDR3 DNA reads TGTGCCAGCAGGGGCCTAGGGGGCTTGGAAAAACTGTTTTTT.

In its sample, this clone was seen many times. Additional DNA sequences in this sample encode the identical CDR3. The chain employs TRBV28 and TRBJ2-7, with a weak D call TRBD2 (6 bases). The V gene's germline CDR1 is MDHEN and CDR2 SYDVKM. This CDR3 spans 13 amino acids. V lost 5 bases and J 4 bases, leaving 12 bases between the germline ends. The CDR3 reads CASSPPGRYEQYF. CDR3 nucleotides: TGTGCCAGCAGTCCCCCAGGGAGGTACGAGCAGTACTTC.

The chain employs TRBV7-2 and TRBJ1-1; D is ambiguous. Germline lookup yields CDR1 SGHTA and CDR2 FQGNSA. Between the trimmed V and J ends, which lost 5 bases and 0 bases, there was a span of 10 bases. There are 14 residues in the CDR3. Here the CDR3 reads CASSVSLMNTEAFF. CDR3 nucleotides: TGTGCCAGCAGCGTGAGCCTAATGAACACTGAAGCTTTCTTT.

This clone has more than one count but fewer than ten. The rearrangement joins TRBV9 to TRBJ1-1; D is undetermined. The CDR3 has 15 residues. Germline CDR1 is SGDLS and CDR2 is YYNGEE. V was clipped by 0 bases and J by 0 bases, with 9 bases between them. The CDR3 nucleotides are TGTGCCAGCAGCGTAGCTGCACATCTGAACACTGAAGCTTTCTTT. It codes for CASSVAAHLNTEAFF.

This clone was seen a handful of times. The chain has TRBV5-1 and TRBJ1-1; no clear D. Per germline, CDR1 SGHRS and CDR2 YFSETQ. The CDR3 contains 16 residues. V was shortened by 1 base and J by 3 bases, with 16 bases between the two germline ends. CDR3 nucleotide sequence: TGCGCCAGCAGCTTGTTAGTTCCCCGGGGTTACACTGAAGCTTTCTTT. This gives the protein CASSLLVPRGYTEAFF.

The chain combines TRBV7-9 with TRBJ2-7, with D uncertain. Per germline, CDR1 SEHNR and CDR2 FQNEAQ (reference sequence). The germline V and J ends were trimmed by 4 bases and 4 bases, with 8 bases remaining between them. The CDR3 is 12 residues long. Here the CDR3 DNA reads TGTGCCAGCAGCTCGCCAGGATACGAGCAGTACTTC. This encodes CASSSPGYEQYF. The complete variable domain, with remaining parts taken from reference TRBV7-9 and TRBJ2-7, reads DTGVSQNPRHKITKRGQNVTFRCDPISEHNRLYWYRQTLGQGPEFLTYFQNEAQLEKSRLLSDRFSAERPKGSFSTLEIQRTEQGDSAMYLCASSSPGYEQYFGPGTRLTVT.

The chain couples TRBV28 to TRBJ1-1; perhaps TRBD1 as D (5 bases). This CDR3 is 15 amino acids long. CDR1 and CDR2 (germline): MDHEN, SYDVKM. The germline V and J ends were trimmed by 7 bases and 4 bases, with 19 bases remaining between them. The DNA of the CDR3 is TGTGCCAGCATTCCGGGGGACGCTCGGGGCACTGAAGCTTTCTTT. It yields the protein CASIPGDARGTEAFF.

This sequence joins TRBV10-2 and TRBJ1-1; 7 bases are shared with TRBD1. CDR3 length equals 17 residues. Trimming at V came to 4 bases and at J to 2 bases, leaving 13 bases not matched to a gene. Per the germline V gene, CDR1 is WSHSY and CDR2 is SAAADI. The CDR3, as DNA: TGCGCCAGCAGTGGCCGGCAGGGGGACGCCCGAAACACTGAAGCTTTCTTT. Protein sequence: CASSGRQGDARNTEAFF.

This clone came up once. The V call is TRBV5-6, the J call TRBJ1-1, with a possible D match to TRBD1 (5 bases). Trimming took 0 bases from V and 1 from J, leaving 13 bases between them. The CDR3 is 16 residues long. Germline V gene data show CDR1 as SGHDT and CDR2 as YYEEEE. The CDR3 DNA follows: TGTGCCAGCAGCTTGGACAGGCTCGGGGCGAACACTGAAGCTTTCTTT. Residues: CASSLDRLGANTEAFF.

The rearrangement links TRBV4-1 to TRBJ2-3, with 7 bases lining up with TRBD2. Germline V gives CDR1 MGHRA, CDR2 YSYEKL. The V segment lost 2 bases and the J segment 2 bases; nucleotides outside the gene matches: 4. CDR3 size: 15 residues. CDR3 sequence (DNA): TGCGCCAGCAGCCAAAGGCGGGAGCACACAGATACGCAGTATTTT. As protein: CASSQRREHTDTQYF.